The 20 T cell receptor beta chains below were found in one sample sequenced in a study of PD-1 blockade in classical Hodgkin lymphoma. The assay was immunoSEQ multiplex PCR, and TCRdb's table has in-frame clones only and misses some. The table has under 110,000 clones, about 89% seen once; the top ten hold around 7%. There was relapse after autologous stem cell transplantation in every patient, and there was variation in brentuximab vedotin exposure. Sequenced here: peripheral blood mononuclear cells (PBMCs), sampled before the second cycle of nivolumab. These receptors all stem from a human donor with classical Hodgkin lymphoma.

The V and J genes are TRBV5-8 and TRBJ1-6; no clear D gene. The germline CDR1 and CDR2 sequences are SGHTS and YDEGEE. V lost 4 bases, J lost 9 bases, and 14 bases lay in between. This CDR3 comprises 14 residues. The CDR3 nucleotides read TGTGCCAGCAGCCCCCAGCCTGGAGCTTCACCCCTCCACTTT. It specifies CASSPQPGASPLHF.

The chain recombines TRBV6-5 with TRBJ2-7, with 7 bases aligning to TRBD2. Germline V gene sequence: CDR1 MNHEY, CDR2 SVGAGI. The CDR3 has 14 amino acids. J gave up 5 bases and V 8 bases, and 12 bases lay outside the gene matches. The CDR3 nucleotides are TGTGCCAGCGTAACAAACGGGGGGTTGAACGAGCAGTACTTC. Translated: CASVTNGGLNEQYF.

The chain uses TRBV7-9 and TRBJ2-1; perhaps TRBD1 as D (6 bases). The CDR3 consists of 14 residues. Germline V lookup: CDR1 SEHNR, CDR2 FQNEAQ (reference sequence). V was pared by 0 bases and J by 8 bases, with 11 bases between. The CDR3 reads CASSLASPGDEQFF. CDR3 DNA sequence: TGTGCCAGCAGCTTAGCATCCCCAGGGGATGAGCAGTTCTTC.

The chain employs TRBV10-3 and TRBJ1-1, with D unresolved. The V and J ends lost 8 bases and 1 base respectively, with 11 bases between them. There are 13 residues in the CDR3. Germline CDR1 and CDR2: ENHRY and SYGVKD. As DNA, the CDR3 is TGTGCCATCGGGGATCTCTGGAACACTGAAGCTTTCTTT. Amino acid sequence: CAIGDLWNTEAFF.

This clone was recorded only once. V is TRBV28 and J is TRBJ1-5; D is uncertain. The ends were cut back, 8 bases at V and 6 bases at J, with 11 bases in the middle. This CDR3 comprises 12 residues. From germline, CDR1 is MDHEN and CDR2 SYDVKM. CDR3 loop: CASGINRQPQHF. The CDR3 bases are TGTGCCAGCGGTATTAATCGTCAGCCCCAGCATTTT.

J is TRBJ2-2 and V is TRBV28; TRBD2 matches at 12 bases. After removal of 6 bases from V and 5 bases from J, the junction contained 7 bases not matched to a gene. Germline values: CDR1 MDHEN, CDR2 SYDVKM. The CDR3 is made up of 16 amino acids. The CDR3 region is CASSSPGTSGTGELFF. The CDR3 region has the DNA TGTGCCAGCAGCTCCCCCGGGACTAGCGGGACCGGGGAGCTGTTTTTT.

V gene TRBV2 combines with J gene TRBJ1-2; the match to TRBD1 covers 12 bases. Germline values: CDR1 SNHLY, CDR2 FYNNEI. The J segment lost 0 bases and the V segment lost 4 bases, leaving 12 bases of the junction unmatched. The CDR3 covers 19 residues. CDR3 in amino acids: CASSGGPGQGAPANYGYTF. CDR3 bases: TGTGCCAGCAGTGGAGGGCCGGGACAGGGGGCCCCAGCTAACTATGGCTACACCTTC. The full variable domain, completed using reference TRBV2 and TRBJ1-2, is EPEVTQTPSHQVTQMGQEVILRCVPISNHLYFYWYRQILGQKVEFLVSFYNNEISEKSEIFDDQFSVERPDGSNFTLKIRSTKLEDSAMYFCASSGGPGQGAPANYGYTFGSGTRLTVV.

The chain couples TRBV20-1 to TRBJ2-5; D call uncertain. The J call is uncertain, as TRBJ2-7 better fits the DNA end. This CDR3 comprises 11 residues. CDR1 DFQATT and CDR2 SNEGSKA come from the germline V gene (reference sequence). This chain's CDR3 is CSARDFSEQYF. The DNA of the CDR3 is TGCAGTGCTAGAGATTTTAGCGAGCAGTACTTC.

The chain couples TRBV7-3 to TRBJ2-3, with D uncertain. Per germline, CDR1 SGHTA and CDR2 FQGTGA. The CDR3 extends over 13 amino acids. V dropped 5 bases and J dropped 5 bases, with 11 bases sitting between them. The DNA for the CDR3 is TGTGCCAGCAGCCCCCGTGGGGAAGATACGCAGTATTTT. Protein sequence: CASSPRGEDTQYF.

CDR3 sequence reads: CASSGTGGVNEQFF. The CDR3 bases are TGTGCCAGCAGCGGTACAGGGGGAGTAAATGAGCAGTTCTTC. This rearrangement joins TRBV7-6 to TRBJ2-1; 8 bases map to TRBD1. V lost 5 bases and J lost 7; bases outside the gene matches: 7. Germline assignment: CDR1 SGHVS and CDR2 FNYEAQ. The CDR3 sequence is 14 residues long.

The J gene is TRBJ1-2, the V gene TRBV4-2; D is ambiguous. The germline V and J ends were trimmed by 0 bases and 7 bases, with 12 bases remaining between them. The CDR3 covers 14 residues. Germline values: CDR1 LGHNA, CDR2 YNFKEQ. CDR3 sequence (DNA): TGTGCCAGCAGCCAAGATGACGGGCGAGTTGGCTACACCTTC. Amino acids: CASSQDDGRVGYTF.

This clone was observed a single time. The CDR3 loop reads CASSLEGTRKADTQYF. CDR3 sequence (DNA): TGTGCCAGCAGCTTAGAGGGGACTAGAAAGGCAGATACGCAGTATTTT. The rearrangement uses TRBV7-2 and TRBJ2-3; 8 nucleotides align to TRBD2. V was clipped by 1 base and J by 4 bases; unmatched bases: 7. This CDR3 has 16 residues. Germline assignment: CDR1 SGHTA and CDR2 FQGNSA.

This clone has a single count. The chain joins TRBV18 to TRBJ1-4; 7 nucleotides align to TRBD1. Germline lookup yields CDR1 KGHSH and CDR2 LQKENI. The CDR3 spans 16 residues. J gave up 0 bases and V 2 bases, and 3 bases lay outside the gene matches. The CDR3 loop is CASSPADRATNEKLFF. The DNA of the CDR3 is TGTGCCAGCTCACCAGCTGACAGGGCAACTAATGAAAAACTGTTTTTT.

This clone showed up just once. This chain connects TRBV9 to TRBJ2-3, with D maybe TRBD1 (6 bases). There are 16 residues in the CDR3. Germline CDR1 is SGDLS and CDR2 is YYNGEE. The V end lost 0 bases, the J end lost 4 bases, and 15 bases lay between the germline ends. The CDR3 DNA reads as TGTGCCAGCAGCGTAGAGTTCGGTCAGGGGTCAGATACGCAGTATTTT. It yields the protein CASSVEFGQGSDTQYF.

This clone has only one observation. The chain recombines TRBV28 with TRBJ2-1; D is possibly TRBD1 (5 bases). The CDR3 has 13 residues. Germline V gives CDR1 MDHEN, CDR2 SYDVKM. V was clipped by 7 bases and J by 2 bases, with 9 bases between them. The CDR3 DNA follows: TGTGCCAGCATGATACAGGCCTACAATGAGCAGTTCTTC. Protein product: CASMIQAYNEQFF.

This chain links TRBV9 with TRBJ1-6, with D possibly being TRBD1 (5 bases). The CDR3 is 19 residues long. The germline CDR1 and CDR2 sequences are SGDLS and YYNGEE. Trimming stripped 1 base from V and 6 bases from J, with 23 bases between. The CDR3 loop is CASSVRGLLPGMGNSPLHF. The CDR3 bases are TGTGCCAGCAGCGTAAGGGGCCTTTTGCCCGGTATGGGTAATTCACCCCTCCACTTT.

The V gene is TRBV7-8, the J gene TRBJ1-2; the match to TRBD1 covers 7 bases. Germline V gene data show CDR1 as SGHVS and CDR2 as FQNEAQ. CDR3 size: 16 residues. V lost 5 bases, J lost 2 bases, and 11 bases stayed unmatched. The CDR3 here is CASSLTGTVRNYGYTF. CDR3 sequence (DNA): TGTGCCAGCAGCCTAACTGGGACAGTTCGGAACTATGGCTACACCTTC.

The chain employs TRBV6-5 and TRBJ1-2, with D possibly TRBD1 on 5 matching bases. The CDR3 is made up of 14 amino acids. Germline V gene sequence: CDR1 MNHEY, CDR2 SVGAGI. V was cut by 5 bases and J by 6 bases, with 16 bases left in between. DNA for the CDR3: TGTGCCAGCAGTAATTCCCGGGACGGACATGGCTACACCTTC. It is translated as CASSNSRDGHGYTF.

The V gene is TRBV5-4, the J gene TRBJ2-7; D might be TRBD1 or TRBD2, each matching 6 bases. Looked up from germline, CDR1 is SGHNT and CDR2 is YYREEE (reference sequence). With 1 base removed from V and 5 bases from J, the gap between germline ends came to 10 bases. This CDR3 is built from 13 residues. CDR3 nucleotide sequence: TGTGCCAGCAGCTTGTCGGGGGCTCACGAGCAGTACTTC. It translates to CASSLSGAHEQYF.

The chain couples TRBV29-1 to TRBJ1-2; perhaps TRBD1 as D (5 bases). The CDR3 has 13 residues. The germline CDR1 and CDR2 sequences are SQVTM and ANQGSEA. V was pared by 7 bases and J by 5 bases, with 17 bases between. CDR3 nucleotides: TGCAGCGCTCTAGGGACCGCGCCTTATGGCTACACCTTC. It specifies CSALGTAPYGYTF. Full variable domain (remainder filled in from reference TRBV29-1 and TRBJ1-2): SAVISQKPSRDICQRGTSLTIQCQVDSQVTMMFWYRQQPGQSLTLIATANQGSEATYESGFVIDKFPISRPNLTFSTLTVSNMSPEDSSIYLCSALGTAPYGYTFGSGTRLTVV.